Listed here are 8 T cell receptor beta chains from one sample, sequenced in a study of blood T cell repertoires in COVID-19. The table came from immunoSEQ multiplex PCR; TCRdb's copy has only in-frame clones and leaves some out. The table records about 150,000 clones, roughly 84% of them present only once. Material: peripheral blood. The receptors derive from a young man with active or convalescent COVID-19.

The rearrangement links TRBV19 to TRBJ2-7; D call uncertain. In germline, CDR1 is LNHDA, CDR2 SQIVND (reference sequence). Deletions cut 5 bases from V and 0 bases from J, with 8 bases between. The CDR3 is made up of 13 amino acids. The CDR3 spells CASSEASSYEQYF. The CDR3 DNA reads TGTGCCAGTAGTGAGGCTAGCTCCTACGAGCAGTACTTC.

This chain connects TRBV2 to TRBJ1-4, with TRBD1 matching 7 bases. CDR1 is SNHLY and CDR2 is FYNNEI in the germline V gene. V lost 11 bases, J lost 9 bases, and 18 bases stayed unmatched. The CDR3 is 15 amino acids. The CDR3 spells CAFSFPGTASKKLFF. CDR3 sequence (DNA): TGTGCCTTCTCATTCCCGGGGACAGCTAGTAAAAAACTGTTTTTT. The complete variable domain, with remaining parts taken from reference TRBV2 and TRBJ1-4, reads EPEVTQTPSHQVTQMGQEVILRCVPISNHLYFYWYRQILGQKVEFLVSFYNNEISEKSEIFDDQFSVERPDGSNFTLKIRSTKLEDSAMYFCAFSFPGTASKKLFFGSGTQLSVL.

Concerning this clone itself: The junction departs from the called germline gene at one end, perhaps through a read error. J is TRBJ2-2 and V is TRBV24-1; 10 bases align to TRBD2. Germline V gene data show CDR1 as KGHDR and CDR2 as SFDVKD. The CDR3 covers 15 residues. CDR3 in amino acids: CAASGGGEGTGELFF. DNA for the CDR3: TGTGCCGCCAGCGGGGGGGGCGAGGGAACCGGGGAGCTGTTTTTT.

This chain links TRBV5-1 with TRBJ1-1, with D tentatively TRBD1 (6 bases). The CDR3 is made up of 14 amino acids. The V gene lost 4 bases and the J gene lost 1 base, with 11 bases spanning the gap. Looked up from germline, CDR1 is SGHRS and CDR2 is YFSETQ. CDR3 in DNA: TGCGCCAGCAGCCCTACAGGGCGGAACACTGAAGCTTTCTTT. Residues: CASSPTGRNTEAFF.

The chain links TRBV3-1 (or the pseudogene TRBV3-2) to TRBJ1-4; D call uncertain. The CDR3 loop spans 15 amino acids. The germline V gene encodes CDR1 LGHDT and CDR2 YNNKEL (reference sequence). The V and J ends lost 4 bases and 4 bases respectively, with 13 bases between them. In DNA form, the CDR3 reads TGTGCCAGCAGCCGCGGGCAGACAAATAATGAAAAACTGTTTTTT. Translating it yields CASSRGQTNNEKLFF.

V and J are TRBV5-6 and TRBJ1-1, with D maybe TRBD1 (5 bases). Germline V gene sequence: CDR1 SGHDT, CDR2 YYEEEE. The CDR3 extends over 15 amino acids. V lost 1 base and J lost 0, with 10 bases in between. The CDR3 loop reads CASSLFQGMNTEAFF. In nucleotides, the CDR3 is TGTGCCAGCAGCTTGTTTCAGGGCATGAACACTGAAGCTTTCTTT.

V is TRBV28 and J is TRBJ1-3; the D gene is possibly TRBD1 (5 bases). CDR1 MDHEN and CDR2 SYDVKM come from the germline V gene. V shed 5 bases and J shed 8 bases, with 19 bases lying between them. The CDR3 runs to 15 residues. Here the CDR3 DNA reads TGTGCCAGCAGTCCAAGTCTTAGGGGAATTCACACCATATATTTT. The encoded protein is CASSPSLRGIHTIYF.

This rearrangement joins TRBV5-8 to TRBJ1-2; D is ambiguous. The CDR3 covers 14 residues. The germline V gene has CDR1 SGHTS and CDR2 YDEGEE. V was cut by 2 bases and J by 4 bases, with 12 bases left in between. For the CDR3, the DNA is TGTGCCAGCAGCTTAATATCCGGAGTCTATGGCTACACCTTC. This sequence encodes CASSLISGVYGYTF.